The 7 T cell receptor beta chains in this list originate from one sample, sequenced in a study of Ad26.COV2.S vaccination and SARS-CoV-2 variants (dated by TCRdb to the early 2020s). The treatment or condition label on this specimen signifies: roughly 20 received Ad26.COV2.S at low or high dose, single or two shots; about 5 received placebo; per-sample allocation not given. Repertoires of vaccine and placebo recipients were sequenced from samples taken on day 63 after the first injection. Preparation of the library involved the immunoSEQ multiplex PCR assay. Here the immuneACCESS table is served through TCRdb, limited to in-frame sequences with V and J called. Missing clones are a known gap in these copies; in checked studies unresolved V genes cover under half, and the rest lacks a known reason. This sample holds over 400,000 clones; 90% were observed only once. Together, the top ten hold roughly 4.3% of the sample.

The source was peripheral blood, collected in a trial of Ad26.COV2.S vaccine versus placebo. These receptors were taken from a person aged 18-60 years who received the Ad26.COV2.S COVID-19 vaccine or a placebo.

The J gene is TRBJ2-7, the V gene TRBV6-5; the D call may be TRBD1 or TRBD2 (6 bases each). The V end was cut by 6 bases, the J end by 5 bases, with 20 bases between. Germline CDR1 is MNHEY and CDR2 is SVGAGI. CDR3 length: 15 amino acids. In DNA form, the CDR3 reads TGTGCCAGCAGGCCCTTGAGGGGGGAATTCGACGAGCAGTACTTC. Protein: CASRPLRGEFDEQYF.

The chain employs TRBV6-2 or TRBV6-3 and TRBJ1-5, with 9 positions matching TRBD1. Looked up from germline, CDR1 is MNHEY and CDR2 is SVGEGT. With 9 bases clipped from V and 4 bases from J, the junction kept 7 bases outside the gene matches. The CDR3 is 14 amino acids. The CDR3 coding sequence is TGTGCCAGTAGCCAGGACAGGGGTAATCAGCCCCAGCATTTT. This gives the protein CASSQDRGNQPQHF.

V is TRBV27 and J is TRBJ2-7; D tentatively reads TRBD1 or TRBD2 (7 bases each). In germline, CDR1 is MNHEY, CDR2 SMNVEV (reference sequence). This CDR3 spans 14 amino acids. Trimming shortened V by 5 bases and J by 5 bases, and 16 bases separated the two germline ends. CDR3 nucleotide sequence: TGTGCCAGCAGTATTCGTGGGAGGGGGCACGAGCAGTACTTC. Translated, it gives CASSIRGRGHEQYF.

The chain uses TRBV7-8 and TRBJ2-3, with 11 positions matching TRBD2. Germline CDR1 is SGHVS and CDR2 is FQNEAQ. With 6 bases clipped from V and 4 bases from J, the junction kept 9 bases outside the gene matches. The CDR3 is 16 amino acids. CDR3 loop: CASSRTSGSRPDTQYF. DNA of the CDR3: TGTGCCAGCAGTAGAACTAGCGGGAGTAGGCCAGATACGCAGTATTTT.

This clone was seen only once. CDR3 sequence reads: CASSQGRSDAGNTIYF. In DNA form, the CDR3 reads TGCGCCAGCAGCCAAGGACGGAGCGACGCTGGAAACACCATATATTTT. The V gene is TRBV4-3, the J gene TRBJ1-3; D unclear. Germline loops: CDR1 LGHNA, CDR2 YSLEER. This CDR3 comprises 16 residues. V was shortened by 1 base and J by 2 bases, with 12 bases between the two germline ends.

The chain employs TRBV27 and TRBJ2-7; 9 bases map to TRBD2. The trim removed 7 bases at V and 2 bases at J, leaving 6 bases unmatched. This CDR3 contains 14 residues. Per the germline V gene, CDR1 is MNHEY and CDR2 is SMNVEV (reference sequence). CDR3 loop: CASKRVAGAYEQYF. The CDR3 region has the DNA TGTGCCAGCAAGCGGGTAGCGGGAGCCTACGAGCAGTACTTC.

The chain links TRBV2 to TRBJ1-5, with D possibly TRBD1 on 5 matching bases. Looked up from germline, CDR1 is SNHLY and CDR2 is FYNNEI. V was cut by 0 bases and J by 12 bases, with 15 bases left in between. The CDR3 is made up of 14 amino acids. As DNA, the CDR3 is TGTGCCAGCAGTGAAGCGCTCCGGGACGGGAACCAGCATTTT. It yields the protein CASSEALRDGNQHF.